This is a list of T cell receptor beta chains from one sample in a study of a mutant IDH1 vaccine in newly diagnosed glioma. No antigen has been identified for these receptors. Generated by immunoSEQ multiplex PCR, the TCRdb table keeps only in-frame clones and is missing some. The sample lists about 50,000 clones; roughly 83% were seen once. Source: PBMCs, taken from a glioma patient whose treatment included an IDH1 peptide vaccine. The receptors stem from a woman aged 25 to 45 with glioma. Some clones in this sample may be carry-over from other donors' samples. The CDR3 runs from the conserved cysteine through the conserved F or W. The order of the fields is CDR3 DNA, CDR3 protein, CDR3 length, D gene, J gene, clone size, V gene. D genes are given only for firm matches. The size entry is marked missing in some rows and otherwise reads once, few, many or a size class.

CDR3nt: TGCAGCGCCGCGGGGGATACAGGGAAGGAGACTAATGAAAAACTGTTTTTT
CDR3aa: CSAAGDTGKETNEKLFF
len: 17
d_gene: -
j_gene: TRBJ1-4
abundance: -
v_gene: TRBV29-1

CDR3nt: TGTGCCAGCAGTGTAGCGGGAGTTGAGCAGTACTTC
CDR3aa: CASSVAGVEQYF
len: 12
d_gene: TRBD2
j_gene: TRBJ2-7
abundance: -
v_gene: TRBV25-1

CDR3nt: TGCGCCAGCAGTTCCTCATCCGGGTCCCTAGGAGAGACCCAGTACTTC
CDR3aa: CASSSSSGSLGETQYF
len: 16
d_gene: -
j_gene: TRBJ2-5
abundance: -
v_gene: TRBV5-1

CDR3nt: TGTGCCAGCAGTCGTTCCGGGACAGGGGCCTACGAGCAGTACTTC
CDR3aa: CASSRSGTGAYEQYF
len: 15
d_gene: TRBD1
j_gene: TRBJ2-7
abundance: -
v_gene: TRBV6-5

CDR3nt: TGTGCCAGTAGCTGGACTAGGGGAACAGATACGCAGTATTTT
CDR3aa: CASSWTRGTDTQYF
len: 14
d_gene: TRBD2
j_gene: TRBJ2-3
abundance: -
v_gene: TRBV19

CDR3nt: TGTGCCAGCAGTTTTTCTTGGTCCACAGATACGCAGTATTTT
CDR3aa: CASSFSWSTDTQYF
len: 14
d_gene: -
j_gene: TRBJ2-3
abundance: -
v_gene: TRBV28

CDR3nt: TGTGCCAGCAGCTTTAGGCCGGGACTAGCGGAATACAATGAGCAGTTCTTC
CDR3aa: CASSFRPGLAEYNEQFF
len: 17
d_gene: TRBD2
j_gene: TRBJ2-1
abundance: -
v_gene: TRBV7-8

CDR3nt: TGTGCCAGCAGTTTTAGCGGGAGGAGAGAGACCCAGTACTTC
CDR3aa: CASSFSGRRETQYF
len: 14
d_gene: TRBD2
j_gene: TRBJ2-5
abundance: once
v_gene: TRBV28

CDR3nt: TGTGCCAGCAGCTTGGAACAGCCTTACAATGAGCAGTTCTTC
CDR3aa: CASSLEQPYNEQFF
len: 14
d_gene: -
j_gene: TRBJ2-1
abundance: -
v_gene: TRBV5-4

CDR3nt: TGTGCCAGTATGGGCGGGGAGCTGTTTTTT
CDR3aa: CASMGGELFF
len: 10
d_gene: -
j_gene: TRBJ2-2
abundance: -
v_gene: TRBV19

CDR3nt: TGTGCCAGCTCAAAGCGGCACACAGATACGCAGTATTTT
CDR3aa: CASSKRHTDTQYF
len: 13
d_gene: -
j_gene: TRBJ2-3
abundance: -
v_gene: TRBV18

CDR3nt: TGTGCCAGCAGCTTAGATTGGCAGGGGGTAGGCGAGCAGTACTTC
CDR3aa: CASSLDWQGVGEQYF
len: 15
d_gene: TRBD1
j_gene: TRBJ2-7
abundance: -
v_gene: TRBV11-2

CDR3nt: TGTGCCAGCCCCGGAGGAATTAGCGCTTTCTTT
CDR3aa: CASPGGISAFF
len: 11
d_gene: -
j_gene: TRBJ1-1
abundance: -
v_gene: TRBV6-1

CDR3nt: TGTGCCGGGACAGGGGAAGGCGAGCAGTACTTC
CDR3aa: CAGTGEGEQYF
len: 11
d_gene: TRBD1
j_gene: TRBJ2-7
abundance: -
v_gene: TRBV30

CDR3nt: TGTGCCATCAGCCAGGGGGTGGCGGGAGACGGCTACGAGCAGTACTTC
CDR3aa: CAISQGVAGDGYEQYF
len: 16
d_gene: -
j_gene: TRBJ2-7
abundance: -
v_gene: TRBV10-3

CDR3nt: TGCAGCGTTTGGGGCCAGGGAGCGAGGGGGGGCTACACCTTC
CDR3aa: CSVWGQGARGGYTF
len: 14
d_gene: -
j_gene: TRBJ1-2
abundance: -
v_gene: TRBV29-1

CDR3nt: TGTGCCAGCAGTCCCCAGGGGTTTAATGAAAAACTGTTTTTT
CDR3aa: CASSPQGFNEKLFF
len: 14
d_gene: -
j_gene: TRBJ1-4
abundance: -
v_gene: TRBV28

CDR3nt: TGTGCCAGCAGTGGGTCGGGACAGGGGGCCGTAAAACTGTTTTTT
CDR3aa: CASSGSGQGAVKLFF
len: 15
d_gene: TRBD1
j_gene: TRBJ1-4
abundance: -
v_gene: TRBV25-1

CDR3nt: TGTGCCAGCAGTGTAAGGGGAGGCTACGAGCAGTACTTC
CDR3aa: CASSVRGGYEQYF
len: 13
d_gene: -
j_gene: TRBJ2-7
abundance: -
v_gene: TRBV27

CDR3nt: TGTGCCAGCAGTTTTGCAGGGCTCCACGCTAACTATGGCTACACCTTC
CDR3aa: CASSFAGLHANYGYTF
len: 16
d_gene: -
j_gene: TRBJ1-2
abundance: -
v_gene: TRBV28

CDR3nt: TGTGCCAGCAGTTTATCGATTGCGACTAGGGAGATCTTC
CDR3aa: CASSLSIATREIF
len: 13
d_gene: -
j_gene: TRBJ2-1
abundance: -
v_gene: TRBV27

CDR3nt: TGTGCCAGTAGTACAGGGGGGCAGACAGCTCGCCGGGCCGAGCAGTACTTC
CDR3aa: CASSTGGQTARRAEQYF
len: 17
d_gene: -
j_gene: TRBJ2-7
abundance: -
v_gene: TRBV19

CDR3nt: TGTGCCAGCAGCATAGCGCGGGCGTTTTCCTACGAGCAGTACTTC
CDR3aa: CASSIARAFSYEQYF
len: 15
d_gene: -
j_gene: TRBJ2-7
abundance: -
v_gene: TRBV5-6

CDR3nt: TGCGCCAGCAAAGAACGGACCCGGGGGACTGAAGCTTTCTTT
CDR3aa: CASKERTRGTEAFF
len: 14
d_gene: -
j_gene: TRBJ1-1
abundance: few
v_gene: TRBV10-2

CDR3nt: TGTGCCAGCAGTTTCGACAGGGCCCGGCTCGAGCAGTACTTC
CDR3aa: CASSFDRARLEQYF
len: 14
d_gene: TRBD1
j_gene: TRBJ2-7
abundance: -
v_gene: TRBV6-5

CDR3nt: TGTGCCAGCAGCTTAGATTTCTCTAACTATGGCTACACCTTC
CDR3aa: CASSLDFSNYGYTF
len: 14
d_gene: -
j_gene: TRBJ1-2
abundance: -
v_gene: TRBV7-2

CDR3nt: TGCGCCAGCAGCTTGGCCGGGACGGGGATAATCGAGCAGTACTTC
CDR3aa: CASSLAGTGIIEQYF
len: 15
d_gene: -
j_gene: TRBJ2-7
abundance: -
v_gene: TRBV5-1

CDR3nt: TGTGCCAGCAGCCCAGGGGGCGGCTATGGCTACACCTTC
CDR3aa: CASSPGGGYGYTF
len: 13
d_gene: TRBD1
j_gene: TRBJ1-2
abundance: -
v_gene: TRBV6-5

CDR3nt: TGTGCCAGCGCGGGGGAGCTAGCGGGAAATGAGCAGTTCTTC
CDR3aa: CASAGELAGNEQFF
len: 14
d_gene: TRBD2
j_gene: TRBJ2-1
abundance: -
v_gene: TRBV11-2

CDR3nt: TGTGCCAGCTCACCAGGGATTCAAGAGACCCAGTACTTC
CDR3aa: CASSPGIQETQYF
len: 13
d_gene: -
j_gene: TRBJ2-5
abundance: -
v_gene: TRBV18

CDR3nt: TGTGCCAGCAGTTACTCTCCTTCGATCTATGGCTACACCTTC
CDR3aa: CASSYSPSIYGYTF
len: 14
d_gene: -
j_gene: TRBJ1-2
abundance: -
v_gene: TRBV6-5

CDR3nt: TGTGCCAGCAGTGAAGCGCCCGGGAGCGGAAACACCATATATTTT
CDR3aa: CASSEAPGSGNTIYF
len: 15
d_gene: -
j_gene: TRBJ1-3
abundance: once
v_gene: TRBV2

CDR3nt: TGCGCCAGCAGCTTCGACCTGTTCCAGAACACTGAAGCTTTCTTT
CDR3aa: CASSFDLFQNTEAFF
len: 15
d_gene: -
j_gene: TRBJ1-1
abundance: few
v_gene: TRBV5-1

CDR3nt: TGTGCCATCAGTGATCCCAGGACTAGCGCCTACGAGCAGTACTTC
CDR3aa: CAISDPRTSAYEQYF
len: 15
d_gene: TRBD2
j_gene: TRBJ2-7
abundance: -
v_gene: TRBV10-3

CDR3nt: TGTGCCAGCAGCTTATCGAGACAGGGCCAAGAGACCCAGTACTTC
CDR3aa: CASSLSRQGQETQYF
len: 15
d_gene: TRBD1
j_gene: TRBJ2-5
abundance: -
v_gene: TRBV11-2

CDR3nt: TGTGCCAGCAGCCCTAGACCCGTCACAGGGGAATATGGCTACACCTTC
CDR3aa: CASSPRPVTGEYGYTF
len: 16
d_gene: TRBD1
j_gene: TRBJ1-2
abundance: -
v_gene: TRBV5-8

CDR3nt: TGCAGCGTTGAAGGCAGGGTGGGGGGCTACACCTTC
CDR3aa: CSVEGRVGGYTF
len: 12
d_gene: -
j_gene: TRBJ1-2
abundance: -
v_gene: TRBV29-1

CDR3nt: TGTGCCACCAGCAGGCAGGGATCTTCCTACGAGCAGTACTTC
CDR3aa: CATSRQGSSYEQYF
len: 14
d_gene: -
j_gene: TRBJ2-7
abundance: -
v_gene: TRBV15

CDR3nt: TGCGCCAGCAGCTTATGGACAGGGTCCTACGAGCAGTACTTC
CDR3aa: CASSLWTGSYEQYF
len: 14
d_gene: TRBD1
j_gene: TRBJ2-7
abundance: -
v_gene: TRBV5-1

CDR3nt: TGTGCCAGCTCACCCTCATCCACTCGACAGCCTCACACCTTC
CDR3aa: CASSPSSTRQPHTF
len: 14
d_gene: -
j_gene: TRBJ1-2
abundance: -
v_gene: TRBV18

CDR3nt: TGTGCCAGCAACCTCGGCGGGGGTAGCACAGATACGCAGTATTTT
CDR3aa: CASNLGGGSTDTQYF
len: 15
d_gene: TRBD2
j_gene: TRBJ2-3
abundance: -
v_gene: TRBV6-5

CDR3nt: TGTGCCAGCAGCGGACTAGCGGGAGGGACCGGGGAGCTGTTTTTT
CDR3aa: CASSGLAGGTGELFF
len: 15
d_gene: TRBD2
j_gene: TRBJ2-2
abundance: -
v_gene: TRBV2

CDR3nt: TGTGCCAGCAGCCGAGGGCCCTCTGAGGGAGAGCCCCAGCATTTT
CDR3aa: CASSRGPSEGEPQHF
len: 15
d_gene: -
j_gene: TRBJ1-5
abundance: -
v_gene: TRBV6-6

CDR3nt: TGTGCCAGCAGGAGGACGGTTGAAGCTTTCTTT
CDR3aa: CASRRTVEAFF
len: 11
d_gene: -
j_gene: TRBJ1-1
abundance: -
v_gene: TRBV2

CDR3nt: TGCGCCAGCAGCTTGTTGGGTATTGCTGAAGCTTTCTTT
CDR3aa: CASSLLGIAEAFF
len: 13
d_gene: -
j_gene: TRBJ1-1
abundance: -
v_gene: TRBV5-1

CDR3nt: TGTGCCAGCAGCTCCCCCACTAGGTCTGGAAACACCATATATTTT
CDR3aa: CASSSPTRSGNTIYF
len: 15
d_gene: -
j_gene: TRBJ1-3
abundance: -
v_gene: TRBV7-9

CDR3nt: TGCGCCAGCAGCCAAGCCCTGACTAGCGGGAGGTACGAGCAGTACTTC
CDR3aa: CASSQALTSGRYEQYF
len: 16
d_gene: TRBD2
j_gene: TRBJ2-7
abundance: -
v_gene: TRBV4-1

CDR3nt: TGTGCCTGGAGTGGGGCCTATGGCTACACCTTC
CDR3aa: CAWSGAYGYTF
len: 11
d_gene: -
j_gene: TRBJ1-2
abundance: -
v_gene: TRBV30

CDR3nt: TGTGCCAGCTCACCACTTCAAGCGGGAGAGGGCTTTGGCGAGCAGTACTTC
CDR3aa: CASSPLQAGEGFGEQYF
len: 17
d_gene: TRBD2
j_gene: TRBJ2-7
abundance: -
v_gene: TRBV18

CDR3nt: TGTGCCAGCAGCTTGGGAGGGAGCCCCCCCTACGAGCAGTACTTC
CDR3aa: CASSLGGSPPYEQYF
len: 15
d_gene: -
j_gene: TRBJ2-7
abundance: -
v_gene: TRBV5-4

CDR3nt: TGCGCCAGCAGCTTGGGACTAGCGGAGAATGAGCAGTTCTTC
CDR3aa: CASSLGLAENEQFF
len: 14
d_gene: TRBD2
j_gene: TRBJ2-1
abundance: -
v_gene: TRBV5-1

CDR3nt: TGTGCCAGCAGCCCGGGGGGGAACACTGAAGCTTTCTTT
CDR3aa: CASSPGGNTEAFF
len: 13
d_gene: -
j_gene: TRBJ1-1
abundance: -
v_gene: TRBV13

CDR3nt: TGTGCCAGCAGCCCCCGGACTGGGCGGGGCGAGCAGTACTTC
CDR3aa: CASSPRTGRGEQYF
len: 14
d_gene: -
j_gene: TRBJ2-7
abundance: -
v_gene: TRBV9

CDR3nt: TGTGCCAGCAGTGTCGTGGGGGGAGGGACAGATACGCAGTATTTT
CDR3aa: CASSVVGGGTDTQYF
len: 15
d_gene: TRBD2
j_gene: TRBJ2-3
abundance: -
v_gene: TRBV6-1

CDR3nt: TGTGCCTTGGGTGGAGGGCGCCTGGGGGGTAATGGCTACACCTTC
CDR3aa: CALGGGRLGGNGYTF
len: 15
d_gene: -
j_gene: TRBJ1-2
abundance: -
v_gene: TRBV30

CDR3nt: TGTGCCACCAGCAGGTGGACAGGAGAATATAGCAATCAGCCCCAGCATTTT
CDR3aa: CATSRWTGEYSNQPQHF
len: 17
d_gene: TRBD1
j_gene: TRBJ1-5
abundance: -
v_gene: TRBV15

CDR3nt: TGTGCCAGCAGCTTAGAGACATGGGGCGGCACCGGGGAGCTGTTTTTT
CDR3aa: CASSLETWGGTGELFF
len: 16
d_gene: -
j_gene: TRBJ2-2
abundance: -
v_gene: TRBV4-2